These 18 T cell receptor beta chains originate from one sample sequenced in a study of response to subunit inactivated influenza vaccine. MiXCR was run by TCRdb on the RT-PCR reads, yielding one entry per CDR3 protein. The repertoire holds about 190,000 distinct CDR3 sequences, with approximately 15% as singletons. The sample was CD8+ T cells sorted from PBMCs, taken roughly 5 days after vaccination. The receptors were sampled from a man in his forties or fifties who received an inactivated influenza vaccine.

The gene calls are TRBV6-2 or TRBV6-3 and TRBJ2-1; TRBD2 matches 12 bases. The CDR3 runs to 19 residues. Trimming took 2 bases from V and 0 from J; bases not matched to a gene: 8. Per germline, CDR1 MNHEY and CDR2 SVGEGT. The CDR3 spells CASSYPFSSGGASYNEQFF. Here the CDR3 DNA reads TGTGCCAGCAGTTACCCGTTCTCTAGCGGGGGGGCCTCCTACAATGAGCAGTTCTTC.

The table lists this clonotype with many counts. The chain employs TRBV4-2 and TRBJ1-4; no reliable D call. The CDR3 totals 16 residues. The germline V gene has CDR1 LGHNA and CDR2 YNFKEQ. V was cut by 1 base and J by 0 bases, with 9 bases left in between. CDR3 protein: CASSQGTFATNEKLFF. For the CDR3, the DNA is TGTGCCAGCAGCCAAGGCACGTTTGCAACTAATGAAAAACTGTTTTTT.

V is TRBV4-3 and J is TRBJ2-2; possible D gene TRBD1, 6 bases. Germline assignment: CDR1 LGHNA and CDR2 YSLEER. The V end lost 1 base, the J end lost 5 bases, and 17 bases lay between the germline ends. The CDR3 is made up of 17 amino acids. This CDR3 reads CASSQVFQGRWTGELFF. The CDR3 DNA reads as TGCGCCAGCAGCCAAGTGTTTCAGGGGCGGTGGACCGGGGAGCTGTTTTTT.

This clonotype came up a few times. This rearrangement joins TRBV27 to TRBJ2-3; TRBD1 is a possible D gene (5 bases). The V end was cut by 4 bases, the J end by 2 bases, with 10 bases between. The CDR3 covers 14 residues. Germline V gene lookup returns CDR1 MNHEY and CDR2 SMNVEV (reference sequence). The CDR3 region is CASSSDSYTDTQYF. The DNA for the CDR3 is TGTGCCAGCAGTTCAGACAGTTACACAGATACGCAGTATTTT.

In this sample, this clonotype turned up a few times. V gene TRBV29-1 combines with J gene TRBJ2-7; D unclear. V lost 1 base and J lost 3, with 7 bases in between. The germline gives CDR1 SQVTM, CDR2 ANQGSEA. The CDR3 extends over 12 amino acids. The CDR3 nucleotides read TGCAGCGTTGAAGGTCTTGGCTACGAGCAGTACTTC. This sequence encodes CSVEGLGYEQYF.

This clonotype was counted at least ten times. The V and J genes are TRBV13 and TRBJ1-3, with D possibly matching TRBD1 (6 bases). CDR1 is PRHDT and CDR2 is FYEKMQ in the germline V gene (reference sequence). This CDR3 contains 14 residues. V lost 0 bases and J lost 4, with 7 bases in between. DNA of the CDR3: TGTGCCAGCAGCTTAGGGGACAGAGGAAACACCATATATTTT. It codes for CASSLGDRGNTIYF.

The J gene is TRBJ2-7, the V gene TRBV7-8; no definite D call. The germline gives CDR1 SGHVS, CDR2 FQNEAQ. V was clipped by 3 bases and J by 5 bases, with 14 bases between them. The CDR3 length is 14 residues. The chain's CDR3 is CASSFVMGSDEQYF. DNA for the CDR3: TGTGCCAGCAGCTTCGTTATGGGAAGCGACGAGCAGTACTTC.

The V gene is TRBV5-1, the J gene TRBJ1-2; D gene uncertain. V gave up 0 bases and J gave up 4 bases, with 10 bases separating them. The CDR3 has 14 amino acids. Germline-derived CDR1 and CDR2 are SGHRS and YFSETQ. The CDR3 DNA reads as TGCGCCAGCAGCTTGGGTGCGGGGTTCTATGGCTACACCTTC. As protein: CASSLGAGFYGYTF. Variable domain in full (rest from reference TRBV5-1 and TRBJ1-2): KAGVTQTPRYLIKTRGQQVTLSCSPISGHRSVSWYQQTPGQGLQFLFEYFSETQRNKGNFPGRFSGRQFSNSRSEMNVSTLELGDSALYLCASSLGAGFYGYTFGSGTRLTVV.

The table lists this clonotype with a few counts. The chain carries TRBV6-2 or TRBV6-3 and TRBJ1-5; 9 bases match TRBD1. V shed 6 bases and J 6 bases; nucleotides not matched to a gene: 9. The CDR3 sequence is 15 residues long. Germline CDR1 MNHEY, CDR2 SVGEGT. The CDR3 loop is CASSPTGGAGQPQHF. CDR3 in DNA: TGTGCCAGCAGCCCCACAGGGGGCGCGGGTCAGCCCCAGCATTTT.

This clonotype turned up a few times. This CDR3 reads CASSHAGTGGPYEQYF. As DNA, the CDR3 is TGTGCCAGCAGCCACGCCGGGACAGGGGGTCCATACGAGCAGTACTTC. This sequence joins TRBV5-6 and TRBJ2-7; 11 positions agree with TRBD1. V lost 4 bases to trimming and J lost 4 bases; unmatched junction nucleotides: 10. In germline, CDR1 is SGHDT, CDR2 YYEEEE. The CDR3 runs to 16 residues.

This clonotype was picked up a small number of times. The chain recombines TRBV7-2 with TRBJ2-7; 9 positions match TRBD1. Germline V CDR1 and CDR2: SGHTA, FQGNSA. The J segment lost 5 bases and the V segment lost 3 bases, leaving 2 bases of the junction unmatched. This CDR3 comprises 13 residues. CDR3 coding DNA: TGTGCCAGCAGCTTCGGGACAGGGAACGAGCAGTACTTC. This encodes CASSFGTGNEQYF.

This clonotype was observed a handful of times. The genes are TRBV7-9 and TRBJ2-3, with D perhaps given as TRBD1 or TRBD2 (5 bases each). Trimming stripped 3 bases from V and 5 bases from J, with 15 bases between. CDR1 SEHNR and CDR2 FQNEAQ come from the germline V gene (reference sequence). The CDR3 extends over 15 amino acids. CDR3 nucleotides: TGTGCCAGCAGCTTGTTCATGGGGGTAATAGATACGCAGTATTTT. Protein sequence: CASSLFMGVIDTQYF.

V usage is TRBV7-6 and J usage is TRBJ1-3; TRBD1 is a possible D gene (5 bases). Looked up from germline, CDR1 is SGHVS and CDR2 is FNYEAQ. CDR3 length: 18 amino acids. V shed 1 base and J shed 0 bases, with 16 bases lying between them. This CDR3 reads CASSLEVPGTPSGNTIYF. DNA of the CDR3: TGTGCCAGCAGCTTAGAGGTTCCCGGGACCCCCTCTGGAAACACCATATATTTT.

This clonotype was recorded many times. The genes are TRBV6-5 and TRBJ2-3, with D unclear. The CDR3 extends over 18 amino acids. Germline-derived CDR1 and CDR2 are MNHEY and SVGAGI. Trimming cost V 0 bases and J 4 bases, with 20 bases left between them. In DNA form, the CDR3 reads TGTGCCAGCAGTTACTCGATTTCCGCCCCGAGCGACGCAGATACGCAGTATTTT. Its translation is CASSYSISAPSDADTQYF.

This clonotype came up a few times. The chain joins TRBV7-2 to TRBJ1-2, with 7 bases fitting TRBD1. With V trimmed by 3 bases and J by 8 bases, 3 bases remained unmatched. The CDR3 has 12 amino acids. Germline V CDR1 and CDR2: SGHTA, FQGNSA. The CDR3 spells CASSLTGNGYTF. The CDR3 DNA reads TGTGCCAGCAGCTTGACAGGGAACGGCTACACCTTC.

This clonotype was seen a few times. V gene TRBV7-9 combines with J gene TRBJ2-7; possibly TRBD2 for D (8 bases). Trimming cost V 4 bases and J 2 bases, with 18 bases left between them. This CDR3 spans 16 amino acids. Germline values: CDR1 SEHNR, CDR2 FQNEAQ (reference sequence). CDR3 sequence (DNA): TGTGCCAGCAGCTCGGGAGGGGGACAGTCACCCTACGAGCAGTACTTC. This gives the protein CASSSGGGQSPYEQYF.

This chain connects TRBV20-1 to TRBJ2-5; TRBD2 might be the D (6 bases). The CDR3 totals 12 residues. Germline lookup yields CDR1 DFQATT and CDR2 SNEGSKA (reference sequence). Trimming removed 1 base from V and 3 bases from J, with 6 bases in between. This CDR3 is CSARAGEETQYF. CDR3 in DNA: TGCAGTGCTAGAGCGGGGGAAGAGACCCAGTACTTC.

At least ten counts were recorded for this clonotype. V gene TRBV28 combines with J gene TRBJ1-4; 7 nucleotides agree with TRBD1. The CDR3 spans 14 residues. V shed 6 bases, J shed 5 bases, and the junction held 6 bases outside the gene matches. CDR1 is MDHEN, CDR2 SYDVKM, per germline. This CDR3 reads CASSTMTGNEKLFF. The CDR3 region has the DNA TGTGCCAGCAGCACCATGACAGGGAATGAAAAACTGTTTTTT.